This TCR beta chain stems from a study of blood T cells in healthy people across ages. In the study overall: About one barcoded beta molecule per two T cells was the capture yield of template switching.

Then a second PCR, running roughly 7 to 11 cycles, was carried out with a sample-barcoded 5' primer and a J-beta primer mix. All samples gave at least 2.5 million CDR3-containing paired-end reads. TCRdb ran MiXCR on the 5' RACE reads and lists one entry per CDR3 protein. The data hold about a million distinct CDR3 sequences, with around two fifths observed a single time. Study-wide results and caveats: Getting older went along with TCR beta diversity per million T cells dropping roughly linearly.

Total RNA extraction produced at least 5.5 micrograms (per sample) for the study. As to this clonotype: Its target is not known.

The germline V gene encodes CDR1 SGHRS and CDR2 YFSETQ. Trimming removed 4 bases at V and 1 base at J, with 11 bases between. This CDR3 region has 14 residues. Material: blood. The chain is built from TRBV5-1 and TRBJ1-1; D is unclear. This clonotype was obtained from a man younger than 35 in good health. The CDR3 loop is CASSVARANTEAFF. CDR3 DNA sequence: TGCGCCAGCAGCGTGGCACGGGCGAACACTGAAGCTTTCTTT. Variable domain in full (rest from reference TRBV5-1 and TRBJ1-1): KAGVTQTPRYLIKTRGQQVTLSCSPISGHRSVSWYQQTPGQGLQFLFEYFSETQRNKGNFPGRFSGRQFSNSRSEMNVSTLELGDSALYLCASSVARANTEAFFGQGTRLTVV.